Presented here are 32 T cell receptor beta chains from one specimen sequenced in a study of T cell responses to AZD1222 COVID-19 vaccine. Here immunoSEQ multiplex PCR was the method, and the copy in TCRdb shows in-frame clones only, minus some. The repertoire has over 110,000 clones, 80% to 95% of them found once; the top ten carry approximately 1.5%. Material: peripheral blood, obtained on day 0 of AZD1222 vaccination. The receptors here all came from an adult in good health.

The J gene is TRBJ2-3, the V gene TRBV24-1; TRBD2 might be the D (5 bases). This CDR3 has 15 residues. V lost 3 bases, J lost 5 bases, and 14 bases lay in between. The germline V gene encodes CDR1 KGHDR and CDR2 SFDVKD. The chain's CDR3 is CATSDAGKKGDTQYF. CDR3 nucleotides: TGTGCCACCAGTGATGCCGGGAAGAAGGGAGATACGCAGTATTTT.

This clone was seen once. J is TRBJ1-6 and V is TRBV6-5; D uncertain. Germline loops: CDR1 MNHEY, CDR2 SVGAGI. The CDR3 has 14 residues. Trimming removed 2 bases at V and 7 bases at J, with 9 bases between. The DNA of the CDR3 is TGTGCCAGCAGTTACAGGGCTAGGAATTCACCCCTCCACTTT. Its protein is CASSYRARNSPLHF.

This clone was seen only once. J is TRBJ2-3 and V is TRBV28, with 7 bases aligning to TRBD2. J was trimmed by 0 bases and V by 2 bases; bases with no gene match: 8. From germline, CDR1 is MDHEN and CDR2 SYDVKM. The CDR3 totals 17 residues. CDR3 DNA: TGTGCCAGCAGTTTAATACCTAGCGGCCTTAGCACAGATACGCAGTATTTT. The encoded protein is CASSLIPSGLSTDTQYF.

The chain is built from TRBV6-6 and TRBJ1-2, with D perhaps matching TRBD1 (6 bases). Germline V gives CDR1 MNHNY, CDR2 SVGAGI (reference sequence). V lost 2 bases and J 5 bases, leaving 12 bases between the germline ends. This CDR3 spans 14 amino acids. The DNA for the CDR3 is TGTGCCAGCAGTTACGGGGGGCTTGGGTATGGCTACACCTTC. Protein sequence: CASSYGGLGYGYTF.

In its sample, this clone was seen a few times. This chain connects TRBV7-9 to TRBJ1-4, with no clear D. This CDR3 has 15 amino acids. Trimming removed 5 bases from V and 3 bases from J, with 13 bases in between. Germline CDR1 reads SEHNR; CDR2 reads FQNEAQ (reference sequence). The CDR3 nucleotides are TGTGCCAGCAGCCCAGGCCATCGGGCTAATGAAAAACTGTTTTTT. It codes for CASSPGHRANEKLFF.

The J gene is TRBJ2-1, the V gene TRBV30; a weak D match, TRBD1 (7 bases). The CDR3 has 13 amino acids. Germline V gives CDR1 GTSNPN, CDR2 SVGIG (reference sequence). Trimming pared 3 bases from V and 7 bases from J, leaving 13 bases between. DNA of the CDR3: TGTGCCTGGAGGGGACCAGGGGGGAATGAGCAGTTCTTC. As protein: CAWRGPGGNEQFF.

The chain recombines TRBV4-1 with TRBJ1-2; D perhaps matches TRBD1 (6 bases). Germline assignment: CDR1 MGHRA and CDR2 YSYEKL. The CDR3 length is 15 residues. V lost 2 bases to trimming and J lost 7 bases, with 17 bases between them. This CDR3 reads CASSQPGTLGPGYTF. The CDR3 nucleotides are TGCGCCAGCAGCCAACCCGGGACACTTGGCCCTGGCTACACCTTC.

The chain links TRBV5-1 to TRBJ2-1, with D uncertain. CDR1 SGHRS and CDR2 YFSETQ come from the germline V gene. The ends were cut back, 5 bases at V and 0 bases at J, with 6 bases in the middle. There are 13 residues in the CDR3. CDR3 amino acids: CASSSSSYNEQFF. The CDR3 region has the DNA TGCGCCAGCAGTTCGAGCTCCTACAATGAGCAGTTCTTC.

V usage is TRBV2 and J usage is TRBJ2-1, with D possibly being TRBD1 (6 bases). From germline, CDR1 is SNHLY and CDR2 FYNNEI. Trimming shortened V by 7 bases and J by 5 bases, and 21 bases separated the two germline ends. CDR3 length equals 16 residues. The CDR3 DNA sequence: TGTGCCAGCACTCGAGAGGGCAGGGGTCTGGACAATGAGCAGTTCTTC. As protein: CASTREGRGLDNEQFF.

V and J are TRBV5-1 and TRBJ1-2, with D perhaps matching TRBD1 (6 bases). The CDR3 contains 13 residues. Germline CDR1 is SGHRS and CDR2 is YFSETQ. Trimming removed 4 bases from V and 8 bases from J, with 15 bases in between. Here the CDR3 reads CASSRDTTGGYTF. CDR3 nucleotides: TGCGCCAGCAGCCGGGACACGACCGGCGGCTACACCTTC.

As for this clone: One end of the junction is discordant with germline, which a read error may explain. This sequence joins TRBV5-1 and TRBJ1-1, with D unresolved. CDR1 and CDR2 (germline): SGHRS, YFSETQ. This CDR3 region has 13 residues. CDR3 coding DNA: TGCGTCAGCAGCTTGGACCGGGAGATTGAAGCTTTCTTT. Translating gives CVSSLDREIEAFF.

The genes are TRBV28 and TRBJ2-7; possibly TRBD2 for D (5 bases). CDR1 and CDR2 from the germline V gene are MDHEN and SYDVKM. This CDR3 is 17 amino acids long. Trimming took 7 bases from V and 0 from J, leaving 22 bases between them. CDR3 nucleotides: TGTGCCAGCAACCCCGGAGGTCCCTCCGTTCGCTCCTACGAGCAGTACTTC. Its translation: CASNPGGPSVRSYEQYF.

The chain joins TRBV27 to TRBJ2-1; TRBD2 aligns across 7 bases. The germline V gene encodes CDR1 MNHEY and CDR2 SMNVEV (reference sequence). The trim removed 0 bases at V and 9 bases at J, leaving 8 bases unmatched. This CDR3 has 15 amino acids. The chain's CDR3 is CASSLSEGGLGEQFF. CDR3 DNA sequence: TGTGCCAGCAGTTTATCGGAGGGAGGGCTGGGTGAGCAGTTCTTC.

The chain is built from TRBV10-2 and TRBJ2-2; TRBD1 might be the D (6 bases). The CDR3 is 13 amino acids. The V gene lost 6 bases and the J gene lost 5 bases, with 10 bases spanning the gap. Germline lookup yields CDR1 WSHSY and CDR2 SAAADI. The CDR3 coding sequence is TGCGCCAGCAGATACAGGGTAACCGGGGAGCTGTTTTTT. Encoded protein: CASRYRVTGELFF.

The rearrangement uses TRBV7-9 and TRBJ1-1, with D perhaps matching TRBD1 (5 bases). V was pared by 2 bases and J by 4 bases, with 11 bases between. The CDR3 covers 14 residues. In germline, CDR1 is SEHNR, CDR2 FQNEAQ (reference sequence). The CDR3 here is CASSLLHGGTEAFF. CDR3 coding DNA: TGTGCCAGCAGCTTACTACACGGGGGCACTGAAGCTTTCTTT.

This chain links TRBV23-1 with TRBJ2-4; a possible D gene is TRBD1 (6 bases). TRBV23-1 is identified as an open reading frame with a role that is uncertain. The CDR3 runs 17 residues. The V and J ends lost 3 bases and 0 bases respectively, with 15 bases between them. In DNA, the CDR3 is TGCGCCAGCAGTCAGGCGTATTACAGGGTAGCCAAAAACATTCAGTACTTC. Amino acid sequence: CASSQAYYRVAKNIQYF.

This chain links TRBV11-2 with TRBJ1-2; 8 nucleotides line up with TRBD1. This CDR3 has 15 amino acids. Germline CDR1 and CDR2: SGHAT and FQNNGV. The V segment lost 3 bases and the J segment 4 bases; nucleotides outside the gene matches: 7. CDR3 DNA sequence: TGTGCCAGCAGCTTGACAGGGGATCTCAGCTATGGCTACACCTTC. It yields the protein CASSLTGDLSYGYTF. Variable domain in full (rest from reference TRBV11-2 and TRBJ1-2): EAGVAQSPRYKIIEKRQSVAFWCNPISGHATLYWYQQILGQGPKLLIQFQNNGVVDDSQLPKDRFSAERLKGVDSTLKIQPAKLEDSAVYLCASSLTGDLSYGYTFGSGTRLTVV.

The J gene is TRBJ2-5, the V gene TRBV4-1; 7 bases agree with TRBD2. Germline CDR1 and CDR2: MGHRA and YSYEKL. J was trimmed by 1 base and V by 1 base; bases with no gene match: 12. This CDR3 has 18 residues. The CDR3 reads CASSQVNLGLAAQETQYF. CDR3 in DNA: TGCGCCAGCAGCCAAGTAAACCTAGGGCTAGCGGCCCAAGAGACCCAGTACTTC.

The chain is built from TRBV27 and TRBJ2-1; the D is unclear. The CDR3 covers 13 residues. Germline CDR1 and CDR2: MNHEY and SMNVEV (reference sequence). Trimming shortened V by 4 bases and J by 1 base, and 5 bases separated the two germline ends. CDR3 sequence (DNA): TGTGCCAGCAGTTACGGATCCTACAATGAGCAGTTCTTC. Its translation is CASSYGSYNEQFF.

The chain uses TRBV11-2 and TRBJ1-2, with TRBD1 identical over 7 bases. This CDR3 region has 16 residues. Germline V gene lookup returns CDR1 SGHAT and CDR2 FQNNGV. V was clipped by 1 base and J by 3 bases; unmatched bases: 8. The CDR3 loop reads CASSLAIDRADYGYTF. CDR3 nucleotides: TGTGCCAGCAGCTTAGCTATTGACAGGGCGGACTATGGCTACACCTTC.

The chain recombines TRBV28 with TRBJ2-7; 8 positions match TRBD1. V lost 2 bases and J lost 4; bases outside the gene matches: 7. The length of the CDR3 is 15 residues. Germline CDR1 reads MDHEN; CDR2 reads SYDVKM. The DNA of the CDR3 is TGTGCCAGCAGTTTAGGCAGGGGGCAATGGTACGAGCAGTACTTC. As protein: CASSLGRGQWYEQYF.

The gene calls are TRBV5-4 and TRBJ2-5; D gene uncertain. This CDR3 contains 14 residues. Germline V lookup: CDR1 SGHNT, CDR2 YYREEE (reference sequence). Trimming stripped 5 bases from V and 3 bases from J, with 14 bases between. The CDR3 DNA reads as TGTGCCAGCAGGCACGTAGGTGGGGAAGAGACCCAGTACTTC. Its translation is CASRHVGGEETQYF.

This chain uses TRBV7-9 with TRBJ1-1; D gene ambiguous. The CDR3 is made up of 13 amino acids. Trimming stripped 0 bases from V and 0 bases from J, with 2 bases between. The germline V gene encodes CDR1 SEHNR and CDR2 FQNEAQ (reference sequence). CDR3 sequence (DNA): TGTGCCAGCAGCTTAGCGATGAACACTGAAGCTTTCTTT. Translated: CASSLAMNTEAFF. The variable domain in full, with the rest retrieved from reference TRBV7-9 and TRBJ1-1, is DTGVSQNPRHKITKRGQNVTFRCDPISEHNRLYWYRQTLGQGPEFLTYFQNEAQLEKSRLLSDRFSAERPKGSFSTLEIQRTEQGDSAMYLCASSLAMNTEAFFGQGTRLTVV.

The V and J genes are TRBV12-3 or TRBV12-4 and TRBJ1-1; D is ambiguous. V lost 5 bases, J lost 4 bases, and 11 bases lay in between. There are 13 residues in the CDR3. The CDR3 is CASSPQWFTEAFF. The CDR3 nucleotides read TGTGCCAGCAGTCCACAGTGGTTCACTGAAGCTTTCTTT.

This chain links TRBV9 with TRBJ1-6; the D gene is possibly TRBD1 (5 bases). Germline CDR1 reads SGDLS; CDR2 reads YYNGEE. CDR3 size: 14 residues. Trimming cost V 4 bases and J 8 bases, with 13 bases left between them. CDR3 bases: TGTGCCAGCAGCACCCGACCCAGGGATTCACCCCTCCACTTT. It encodes CASSTRPRDSPLHF. Drawing the rest from reference TRBV9 and TRBJ1-6, the complete variable domain is DSGVTQTPKHLITATGQRVTLRCSPRSGDLSVYWYQQSLDQGLQFLIQYYNGEERAKGNILERFSAQQFPDLHSELNLSSLELGDSALYFCASSTRPRDSPLHFGNGTRLTVT.

The chain carries TRBV29-1 and TRBJ2-5; D possibly uses TRBD1 or TRBD2 (5 bases each). This CDR3 spans 11 amino acids. The V gene lost 6 bases and the J gene lost 5 bases, with 10 bases spanning the gap. Germline CDR1 reads SQVTM; CDR2 reads ANQGSEA. The CDR3 DNA reads TGCAGCGTGTTGTGGGGGGAGACCCAGTACTTC. This gives the protein CSVLWGETQYF.

This chain links TRBV27 with TRBJ2-7; D is possibly TRBD2 (6 bases). The V gene's germline CDR1 is MNHEY and CDR2 SMNVEV (reference sequence). The CDR3 has 14 amino acids. The V end was cut by 2 bases, the J end by 3 bases, with 11 bases between. CDR3 amino acids: CASSLLGGDYEQYF. CDR3 nucleotide sequence: TGTGCCAGCAGTTTACTCGGAGGGGACTACGAGCAGTACTTC.

J is TRBJ1-2 and V is TRBV6-5; TRBD1 agrees at 7 bases. The CDR3 totals 16 residues. Unmatched junction bases numbered 12, after V lost 2 bases and J lost 6 bases. The germline V gene has CDR1 MNHEY and CDR2 SVGAGI. This CDR3 is CASSYLGRGQGNGYTF. CDR3 in DNA: TGTGCCAGCAGTTACCTCGGAAGGGGGCAAGGTAATGGCTACACCTTC.

The V gene is TRBV29-1, the J gene TRBJ2-3; 8 nucleotides match TRBD1. Germline V lookup: CDR1 SQVTM, CDR2 ANQGSEA. This CDR3 has 14 residues. With V trimmed by 5 bases and J by 0 bases, 4 bases remained unmatched. The CDR3 sequence is CSVLDRASTDTQYF. DNA of the CDR3: TGCAGCGTTCTGGACAGGGCGAGCACAGATACGCAGTATTTT.

This chain connects TRBV11-2 to TRBJ2-7; 10 nucleotides align to TRBD2. Looked up from germline, CDR1 is SGHAT and CDR2 is FQNNGV. J lost 2 bases, V lost 3 bases, and 7 bases had no gene match. This CDR3 is built from 16 residues. The CDR3 nucleotides are TGTGCCAGCAGCTTCCGGACTAGCGGAGGGGCCTACGAGCAGTACTTC. This sequence encodes CASSFRTSGGAYEQYF.

This chain's CDR3 is CASSLGPRIYEQYF. CDR3 sequence (DNA): TGTGCCAGCAGTTTGGGGCCTCGGATCTACGAGCAGTACTTC. The V call is TRBV28, the J call TRBJ2-7; a possible D gene is TRBD1 (5 bases). Germline-derived CDR1 and CDR2 are MDHEN and SYDVKM. V was pared by 3 bases and J by 3 bases, with 12 bases between. The CDR3 length is 14 residues.

The CDR3 region is CASSEQGLDTQYF. The CDR3 DNA reads TGCGCCAGCAGTGAACAGGGGTTGGATACGCAGTATTTT. This chain connects TRBV10-1 to TRBJ2-3, with TRBD1 matching over 7 bases. CDR1 is WNHNN and CDR2 is SYGVQD in the germline V gene (reference sequence). Trimming removed 3 bases from V and 6 bases from J; junction bases left unmatched: 3. The CDR3 is made up of 13 amino acids.